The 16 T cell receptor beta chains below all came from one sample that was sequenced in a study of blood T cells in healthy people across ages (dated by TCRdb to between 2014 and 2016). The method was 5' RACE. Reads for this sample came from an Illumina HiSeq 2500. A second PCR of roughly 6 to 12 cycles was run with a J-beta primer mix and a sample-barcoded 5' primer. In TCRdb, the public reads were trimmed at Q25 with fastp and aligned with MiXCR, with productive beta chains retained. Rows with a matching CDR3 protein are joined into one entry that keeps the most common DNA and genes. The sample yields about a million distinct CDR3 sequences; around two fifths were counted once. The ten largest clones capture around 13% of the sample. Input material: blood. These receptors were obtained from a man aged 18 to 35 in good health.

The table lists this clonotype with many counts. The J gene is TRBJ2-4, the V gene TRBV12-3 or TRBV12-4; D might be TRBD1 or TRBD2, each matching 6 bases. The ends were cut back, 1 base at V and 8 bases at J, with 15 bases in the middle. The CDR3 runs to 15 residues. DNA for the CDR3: TGTGCCAGCAGTTTAGGGGGGGCGGCAAATGACATTCAGTACTTC. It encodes CASSLGGAANDIQYF.

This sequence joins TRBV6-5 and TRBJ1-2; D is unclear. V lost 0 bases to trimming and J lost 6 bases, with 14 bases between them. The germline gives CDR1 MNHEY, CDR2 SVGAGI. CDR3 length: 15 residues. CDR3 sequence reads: CASSYSTGKANGYTF. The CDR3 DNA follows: TGTGCCAGCAGTTACTCGACCGGGAAGGCAAATGGCTACACCTTC.

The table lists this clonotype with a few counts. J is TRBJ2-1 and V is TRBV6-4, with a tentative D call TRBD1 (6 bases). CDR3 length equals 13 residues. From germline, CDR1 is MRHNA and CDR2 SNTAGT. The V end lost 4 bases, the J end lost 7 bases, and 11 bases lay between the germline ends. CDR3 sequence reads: CASSVEQGNEQFF. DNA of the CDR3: TGTGCCAGCAGTGTCGAGCAGGGGAATGAGCAGTTCTTC.

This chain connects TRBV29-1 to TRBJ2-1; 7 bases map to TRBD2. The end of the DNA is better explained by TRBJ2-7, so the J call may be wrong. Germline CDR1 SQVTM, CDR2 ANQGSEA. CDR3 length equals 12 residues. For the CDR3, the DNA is TGCAGGGGAGGGGCGGCCCACAATGAGCAGTACTTC. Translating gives CRGGAAHNEQYF.

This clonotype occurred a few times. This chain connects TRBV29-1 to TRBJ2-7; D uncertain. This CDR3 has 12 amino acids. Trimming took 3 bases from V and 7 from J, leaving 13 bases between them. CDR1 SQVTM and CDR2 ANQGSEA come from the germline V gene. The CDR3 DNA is TGCAGCGTTGATATCTTCCTCCCTGAGCAGTACTTC. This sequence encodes CSVDIFLPEQYF.

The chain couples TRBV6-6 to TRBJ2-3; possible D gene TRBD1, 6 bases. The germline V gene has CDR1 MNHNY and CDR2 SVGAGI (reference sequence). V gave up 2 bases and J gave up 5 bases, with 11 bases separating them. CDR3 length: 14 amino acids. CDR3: CASSYPGEIDTQYF. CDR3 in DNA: TGTGCCAGCAGTTACCCAGGGGAGATAGATACGCAGTATTTT.

CDR3 in DNA: TGTGCCAGCAGCGAATTTGGGGGGGTAAGCACAGATACGCAGTATTTT. This sequence encodes CASSEFGGVSTDTQYF. This rearrangement joins TRBV9 to TRBJ2-3; 7 bases are shared with TRBD2. The CDR3 extends over 16 amino acids. Germline trimming cut 3 bases from V and 0 bases from J; bases unmatched to any gene: 7. From germline, CDR1 is SGDLS and CDR2 YYNGEE.

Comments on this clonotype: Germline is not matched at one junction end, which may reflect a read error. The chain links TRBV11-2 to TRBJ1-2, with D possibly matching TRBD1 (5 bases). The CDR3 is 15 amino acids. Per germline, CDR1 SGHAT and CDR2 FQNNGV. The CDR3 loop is CASSFGAGTNYDYTF. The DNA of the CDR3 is TGTGCCAGCAGCTTCGGCGCAGGGACTAACTATGACTACACCTTC.

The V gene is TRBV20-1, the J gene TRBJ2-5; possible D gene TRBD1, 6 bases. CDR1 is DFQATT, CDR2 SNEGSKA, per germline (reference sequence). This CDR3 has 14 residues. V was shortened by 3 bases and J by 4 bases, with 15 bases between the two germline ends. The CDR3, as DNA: TGCAGTGCTAGTGATGATACAGGGCGAGAGACCCAGTACTTC. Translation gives CSASDDTGRETQYF.

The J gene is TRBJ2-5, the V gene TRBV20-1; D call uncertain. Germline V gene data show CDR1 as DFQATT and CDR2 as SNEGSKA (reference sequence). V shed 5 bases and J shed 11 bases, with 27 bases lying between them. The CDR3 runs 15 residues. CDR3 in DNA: TGCAGTGCTTCGCAACTGGGGTCCCTAAACAATGAGCAGTACTTC. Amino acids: CSASQLGSLNNEQYF.

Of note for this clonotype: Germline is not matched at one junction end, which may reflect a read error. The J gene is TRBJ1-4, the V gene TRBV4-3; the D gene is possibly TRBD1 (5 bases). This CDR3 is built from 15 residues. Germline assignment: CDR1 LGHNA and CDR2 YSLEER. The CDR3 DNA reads TGCGCCAGCAGCCAAGTTTTAGGGGATAATAAAAAACTGTTTTTT. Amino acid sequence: CASSQVLGDNKKLFF.

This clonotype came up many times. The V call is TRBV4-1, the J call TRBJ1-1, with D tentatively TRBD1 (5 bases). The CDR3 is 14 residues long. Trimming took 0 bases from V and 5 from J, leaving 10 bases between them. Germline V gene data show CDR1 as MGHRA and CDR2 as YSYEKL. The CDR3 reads CASSQDGRGTEAFF. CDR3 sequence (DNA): TGCGCCAGCAGCCAAGATGGGCGGGGGACTGAAGCTTTCTTT.

This CDR3 is CASSASLEGYTF. The CDR3 bases are TGTGCCAGCAGCGCTAGTCTCGAGGGCTACACCTTC. The chain is built from TRBV9 and TRBJ1-2; D gene ambiguous. Trimming took 3 bases from V and 8 from J, leaving 11 bases between them. The V gene's germline CDR1 is SGDLS and CDR2 YYNGEE. There are 12 residues in the CDR3.

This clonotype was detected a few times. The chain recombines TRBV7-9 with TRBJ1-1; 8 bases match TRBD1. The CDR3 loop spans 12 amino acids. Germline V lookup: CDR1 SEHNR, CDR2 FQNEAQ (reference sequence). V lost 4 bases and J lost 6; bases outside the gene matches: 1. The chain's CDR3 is CASSSGGPEAFF. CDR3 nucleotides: TGTGCCAGCAGCTCAGGGGGCCCTGAAGCTTTCTTT.

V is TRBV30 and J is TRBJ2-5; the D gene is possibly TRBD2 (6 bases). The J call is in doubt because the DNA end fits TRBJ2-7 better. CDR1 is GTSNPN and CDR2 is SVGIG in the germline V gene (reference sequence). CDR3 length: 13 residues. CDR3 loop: CAWSVLRGYEQYF. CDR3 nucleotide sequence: TGTGCCTGGAGTGTCCTCCGGGGGTACGAGCAGTACTTC.

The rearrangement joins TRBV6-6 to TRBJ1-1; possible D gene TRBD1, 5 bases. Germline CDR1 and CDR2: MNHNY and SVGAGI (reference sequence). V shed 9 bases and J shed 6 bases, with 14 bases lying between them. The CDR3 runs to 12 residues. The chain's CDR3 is CASGAFRSEAFF. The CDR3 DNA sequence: TGTGCCAGTGGGGCCTTTCGCTCTGAAGCTTTCTTT.